This T cell receptor beta chain stems from a study of T cells in Graves' hyperthyroidism and ophthalmopathy. Study-level information: It was at initial diagnosis, before any treatment, that peripheral blood was collected.

From germline, CDR1 is SGHAT and CDR2 FQDESV (reference sequence). V was cut by 3 bases and J by 1 base, with 6 bases left in between. The CDR3 spans 14 residues. At least ten counts were recorded for this clonotype. RNA transcripts were the template for amplifying TCR beta CDR3 regions. First-round RT-PCR of the TCR CDR3 relied on the HTBI primer set. TCRdb ran MiXCR on the multiplex PCR reads and lists one entry per CDR3 protein. The table includes 550,000 to 650,000 distinct CDR3 sequences, approximately 15% detected once. This rearrangement joins TRBV11-1 to TRBJ2-2; D ambiguous. This sequence originates from a woman aged 25 to 39 with Graves' hyperthyroidism that later progressed to Graves' ophthalmopathy. Sequencing was performed on blood. The CDR3 here is CASSLLQNTGELFF. In DNA form, the CDR3 reads TGTGCCAGCAGCTTGTTACAGAACACCGGGGAGCTGTTTTTT.